The 18 T cell receptor beta chains below all came from one sample that was sequenced in a study of blood T cell repertoires in COVID-19. The repertoire was sequenced with immunoSEQ multiplex PCR; TCRdb's copy has only in-frame clones and lacks some. The sample includes about 140,000 clones, roughly 88% of them seen just once. The specimen was peripheral blood. Receptor source: a man aged 55-75 years with active or convalescent COVID-19.

The chain is built from TRBV5-4 and TRBJ2-7; TRBD1 agrees at 9 bases. V lost 4 bases and J lost 7; bases outside the gene matches: 15. CDR1 and CDR2 (germline): SGHNT, YYREEE (reference sequence). The CDR3 is 16 amino acids. CDR3 region: CASSPSGTGILGEQYF. The CDR3 DNA sequence: TGTGCCAGCAGCCCCTCCGGGACAGGGATTCTCGGAGAGCAGTACTTC.

The chain carries TRBV29-1 and TRBJ1-1, with D tentatively TRBD1 (5 bases). Germline CDR1 and CDR2: SQVTM and ANQGSEA. CDR3 length: 13 amino acids. With 4 bases removed from V and 0 bases from J, the gap between germline ends came to 9 bases. The CDR3: CSVATVMNTEAFF. In nucleotides, the CDR3 is TGCAGCGTTGCGACAGTCATGAACACTGAAGCTTTCTTT.

The chain's CDR3 is CASGGTGNPYEQYF. The CDR3 nucleotides read TGTGCCAGCGGAGGGACAGGGAATCCCTACGAGCAGTACTTC. The genes are TRBV5-5 and TRBJ2-7, with TRBD1 matching 9 bases. The CDR3 covers 14 residues. Unmatched junction bases numbered 7, after V lost 7 bases and J lost 2 bases. From germline, CDR1 is SGHKS and CDR2 YYEKEE (reference sequence).

In DNA form, the CDR3 reads TGTGCCAGTAGTATAAATTGGGGGGGTACAGATACGCAGTATTTT. It encodes CASSINWGGTDTQYF. The chain joins TRBV19 to TRBJ2-3; 7 bases match TRBD2. This CDR3 region has 15 residues. Germline V gene sequence: CDR1 LNHDA, CDR2 SQIVND (reference sequence). With 2 bases clipped from V and 3 bases from J, the junction kept 5 bases outside the gene matches.

The CDR3, as DNA: TGTGCCAGCAGGGATTCTACGGGGCAGTACTTC. This translates into CASRDSTGQYF. The V gene is TRBV28, the J gene TRBJ2-7, with unresolved D. This CDR3 has 11 amino acids. Per germline, CDR1 MDHEN and CDR2 SYDVKM. Trimming took off 6 bases at V and 9 bases at J, with 12 bases between the two ends.

The rearrangement joins TRBV6-5 to TRBJ1-5, with 9 bases matching TRBD1. This CDR3 is 14 amino acids long. Trimming at V came to 5 bases and at J to 7 bases, leaving 6 bases not matched to a gene. Germline loops: CDR1 MNHEY, CDR2 SVGAGI. CDR3 region: CASSPGTGRQPQHF. As DNA, the CDR3 is TGTGCCAGCAGTCCCGGGACAGGGCGACAGCCCCAGCATTTT.

The chain couples TRBV11-2 to TRBJ2-2; 11 positions match TRBD2. Looked up from germline, CDR1 is SGHAT and CDR2 is FQNNGV. The CDR3 covers 15 residues. J gave up 8 bases and V 5 bases, and 7 bases lay outside the gene matches. The CDR3 is CASSRHSGRVGELFF. CDR3 coding DNA: TGTGCCAGCAGCAGACATAGCGGGAGGGTGGGGGAGCTGTTTTTT. The full variable domain, with the rest looked up from reference TRBV11-2 and TRBJ2-2, is EAGVAQSPRYKIIEKRQSVAFWCNPISGHATLYWYQQILGQGPKLLIQFQNNGVVDDSQLPKDRFSAERLKGVDSTLKIQPAKLEDSAVYLCASSRHSGRVGELFFGEGSRLTVL.

V is TRBV18 and J is TRBJ1-1, with D hard to call. The CDR3 is 13 residues long. V lost 6 bases and J 1 base, leaving 9 bases between the germline ends. Germline lookup yields CDR1 KGHSH and CDR2 LQKENI. The CDR3 here is CASSTTSNTEAFF. The CDR3 nucleotides read TGTGCCAGCTCGACGACTTCGAACACTGAAGCTTTCTTT.

This sequence joins TRBV12-3 or TRBV12-4 and TRBJ1-5, with 7 nucleotides matching TRBD1. The CDR3 sequence is 13 residues long. The ends lost 6 bases at V and 6 bases at J; junction bases unmatched: 5. The chain's CDR3 is CASRLQGTQPQHF. The CDR3 region has the DNA TGTGCCAGCAGACTACAGGGGACTCAGCCCCAGCATTTT.

The chain couples TRBV5-6 to TRBJ1-1; a possible D gene is TRBD1 (5 bases). Germline CDR1 is SGHDT and CDR2 is YYEEEE. With 3 bases removed from V and 1 base from J, the gap between germline ends came to 13 bases. The CDR3 loop spans 15 amino acids. CDR3 nucleotide sequence: TGTGCCAGCAGCTATCGACGGACACAGAACACTGAAGCTTTCTTT. Protein: CASSYRRTQNTEAFF. The full variable domain, rest sourced from reference TRBV5-6 and TRBJ1-1, is DAGVTQSPTHLIKTRGQQVTLRCSPKSGHDTVSWYQQALGQGPQFIFQYYEEEERQRGNFPDRFSGHQFPNYSSELNVNALLLGDSALYLCASSYRRTQNTEAFFGQGTRLTVV.

This sequence joins TRBV12-5 and TRBJ2-2, with 9 bases identical to TRBD1. J lost 5 bases, V lost 1 base, and 5 bases had no gene match. CDR1 is LGHNT, CDR2 FRNRAP, per germline. The CDR3 is 16 residues long. The CDR3 reads CASGLGQGGGTGELFF. CDR3 bases: TGTGCTAGTGGTTTGGGACAGGGGGGCGGGACCGGGGAGCTGTTTTTT.

The rearrangement joins TRBV28 to TRBJ1-1; the D is unclear. This CDR3 comprises 14 residues. Germline CDR1 and CDR2: MDHEN and SYDVKM. The V end was cut by 1 base, the J end by 11 bases, with 17 bases between. The CDR3 loop is CASSLSQAPPRAFF. CDR3 bases: TGTGCCAGCAGTTTATCCCAGGCCCCACCTCGCGCTTTCTTT.

The chain links TRBV5-8 to TRBJ1-2; 7 bases align to TRBD1. CDR1 is SGHTS, CDR2 YDEGEE, per germline. This CDR3 has 15 residues. After removal of 4 bases from V and 6 bases from J, the junction contained 12 bases not matched to a gene. The CDR3 reads CASSLGINRGHGYTF. CDR3 DNA sequence: TGTGCCAGCAGCCTAGGTATTAACAGGGGACATGGCTACACCTTC.

The rearrangement uses TRBV28 and TRBJ1-5; TRBD1 matches 8 bases. The CDR3 consists of 15 residues. V shed 5 bases, J shed 7 bases, and the junction held 10 bases outside the gene matches. CDR1 is MDHEN, CDR2 SYDVKM, per germline. The CDR3 reads CASSTGQGLGQPQHF. Written as DNA, the CDR3 is TGTGCCAGCAGTACCGGACAGGGCCTCGGACAGCCCCAGCATTTT.

This chain links TRBV7-2 with TRBJ2-1; 10 bases are shared with TRBD2. CDR1 is SGHTA, CDR2 FQGNSA, per germline. This CDR3 spans 15 amino acids. V was clipped by 3 bases and J by 3 bases; unmatched bases: 2. CDR3 nucleotide sequence: TGTGCCAGCAGCTTCCGGACTAGCGGCTACAATGAGCAGTTCTTC. This translates into CASSFRTSGYNEQFF.

The rearrangement uses TRBV6-4 and TRBJ2-7; TRBD1 might be the D (6 bases). V was trimmed by 6 bases and J by 3 bases, leaving 18 bases between them. The length of the CDR3 is 15 residues. The germline V gene has CDR1 MRHNA and CDR2 SNTAGT. CDR3 residues: CASRGAAGACYEQYF. Here the CDR3 DNA reads TGTGCCAGCAGGGGGGCGGCGGGCGCTTGCTACGAGCAGTACTTC.

The rearrangement uses TRBV6-5 and TRBJ2-7, with 7 positions matching TRBD1. Germline loops: CDR1 MNHEY, CDR2 SVGAGI. CDR3 length equals 13 residues. V lost 5 bases, J lost 4 bases, and 5 bases stayed unmatched. Here the CDR3 DNA reads TGTGCCAGCAGTCACGACAGGGAGTACGAGCAGTACTTC. Translating gives CASSHDREYEQYF.

This clone appeared a single time. The V gene is TRBV3-1 (or the pseudogene TRBV3-2), the J gene TRBJ2-4, with 9 bases lining up with TRBD2. V lost 1 base to trimming and J lost 6 bases; unmatched junction nucleotides: 4. This CDR3 contains 15 residues. The V gene's germline CDR1 is LGHDT and CDR2 YNNKEL (reference sequence). CDR3 in amino acids: CASSQAGLAVNIQYF. CDR3 in DNA: TGTGCCAGCAGCCAAGCGGGACTAGCTGTAAACATTCAGTACTTC.